The next 11 T cell receptor beta chains were all read from a single sample in a study of beta chain features in type 1 diabetes. Reverse transcribing all isolated RNA meant expressed TCRB transcripts were sequenced. Using immunoSEQ multiplex PCR, the repertoire was profiled, and TCRdb retains in-frame clones only, with some absent. Seen here are around 500,000 clones, around 10% observed once, and the top ten hold 0.046%. The sequencing input was naive CD4+ T cells from blood. These receptors were taken from a woman younger than 35 in good health.

This clone showed up just a few times. Other DNA sequences of this sample code for an identical CDR3. The rearrangement uses TRBV7-9 and TRBJ1-2; D ambiguous. The V gene's germline CDR1 is SEHNR and CDR2 FQNEAQ (reference sequence). V gave up 1 base and J gave up 5 bases, with 2 bases separating them. The CDR3 runs 11 residues. This CDR3 is CASSLEYGYTF. CDR3 in DNA: TGTGCCAGCAGCTTAGAATATGGCTACACCTTC.

For this clone: This CDR3 is also generated by other DNA sequences in the sample. The CDR3: CASSLAGPSYNEQFF. DNA of the CDR3: TGTGCCAGCAGCTTAGCCGGCCCTTCCTACAATGAGCAGTTCTTC. The chain has TRBV7-2 and TRBJ2-1, with D unresolved. The V gene lost 0 bases and the J gene lost 1 base, with 7 bases spanning the gap. Germline CDR1 SGHTA, CDR2 FQGNSA. This CDR3 has 15 amino acids.

The chain carries TRBV7-2 and TRBJ2-7, with TRBD1 as a possible D gene (5 bases). This CDR3 contains 14 residues. Trimming removed 4 bases from V and 1 base from J, with 11 bases in between. Germline-derived CDR1 and CDR2 are SGHTA and FQGNSA. CDR3 coding DNA: TGTGCCAGCAGCTCCTGGACAAGATCCTACGAGCAGTACTTC. It is translated as CASSSWTRSYEQYF.

The V call is TRBV5-6, the J call TRBJ2-3, with no clear D. The germline V gene encodes CDR1 SGHDT and CDR2 YYEEEE. V lost 1 base, J lost 1 base, and 4 bases lay in between. This CDR3 contains 13 residues. CDR3 DNA sequence: TGTGCCAGCAGCTTGACGGGCACAGATACGCAGTATTTT. Translating it yields CASSLTGTDTQYF.

The J gene is TRBJ1-4, the V gene TRBV5-1; a possible D gene is TRBD1 (6 bases). The germline gives CDR1 SGHRS, CDR2 YFSETQ. V was cut by 3 bases and J by 4 bases, with 10 bases left in between. CDR3 length: 14 residues. CDR3 amino acids: CASSSQGFNEKLFF. DNA of the CDR3: TGCGCCAGCAGCTCACAGGGATTTAATGAAAAACTGTTTTTT.

V and J are TRBV7-7 and TRBJ1-5, with D possibly being TRBD1 (5 bases). CDR3 length: 18 amino acids. In germline, CDR1 is SSHAT, CDR2 FNYEAQ (reference sequence). Trimming shortened V by 7 bases and J by 2 bases, and 24 bases separated the two germline ends. The CDR3 spells CASISRPGSRSGNQPQHF. The CDR3 DNA follows: TGTGCCAGCATCTCCCGCCCAGGGTCACGGAGTGGCAATCAGCCCCAGCATTTT.

This clone has more than one count but fewer than ten. This rearrangement joins TRBV11-3 to TRBJ2-3; 11 bases fit TRBD2. V shed 3 bases, J shed 3 bases, and the junction held 11 bases outside the gene matches. This CDR3 comprises 18 residues. Germline V CDR1 and CDR2: SGHNT, YENEEA. The CDR3 spells CASSLSHRLAGMTDTQYF. The CDR3 region has the DNA TGTGCCAGCAGCTTGTCACACCGACTAGCGGGAATGACAGATACGCAGTATTTT.

There are a few counts of this clone. The chain has TRBV2 and TRBJ1-6, with 7 bases lining up with TRBD1. This CDR3 comprises 15 residues. CDR1 is SNHLY and CDR2 is FYNNEI in the germline V gene. V dropped 6 bases and J dropped 9; count of bases not matched to a gene: 11. CDR3 loop: CASREDRPSGSPLHF. The CDR3 region has the DNA TGTGCCAGCAGGGAGGACAGGCCTTCGGGTTCACCCCTCCACTTT.

The sample holds a few counts of this clone. CDR3 region: CASSLQGPSTDTQYF. In DNA, the CDR3 is TGTGCCAGCAGCCTACAGGGGCCTAGCACAGATACGCAGTATTTT. The V and J genes are TRBV28 and TRBJ2-3; 7 nucleotides agree with TRBD1. V shed 6 bases and J 0 bases; nucleotides not matched to a gene: 6. CDR1 and CDR2 (germline): MDHEN, SYDVKM. This CDR3 contains 15 residues.

This clone was picked up a small number of times. The gene calls are TRBV30 and TRBJ2-7; D perhaps matches TRBD2 (6 bases). Looked up from germline, CDR1 is GTSNPN and CDR2 is SVGIG (reference sequence). The CDR3 spans 15 residues. Trimming removed 3 bases at V and 5 bases at J, with 20 bases between. The CDR3 reads CAWRIIRRGANEQYF. The CDR3 DNA sequence: TGTGCCTGGAGAATAATACGGCGGGGTGCCAACGAGCAGTACTTC. Looking up the rest from reference TRBV30 and TRBJ2-7 gives the full variable domain: SQTIHQWPATLVQPVGSPLSLECTVEGTSNPNLYWYRQAAGRGLQLLFYSVGIGQISSEVPQNLSASRPQDRQFILSSKKLLLSDSGFYLCAWRIIRRGANEQYFGPGTRLTVT.

This clone has ten or more counts. The rearrangement uses TRBV29-1 and TRBJ2-1, with D perhaps TRBD2 (6 bases). The ends were cut back, 6 bases at V and 0 bases at J, with 15 bases in the middle. Per germline, CDR1 SQVTM and CDR2 ANQGSEA. There are 15 residues in the CDR3. The CDR3 protein is CSVVRDGSSYNEQFF. DNA for the CDR3: TGCAGCGTCGTCCGGGACGGGAGCTCCTACAATGAGCAGTTCTTC.